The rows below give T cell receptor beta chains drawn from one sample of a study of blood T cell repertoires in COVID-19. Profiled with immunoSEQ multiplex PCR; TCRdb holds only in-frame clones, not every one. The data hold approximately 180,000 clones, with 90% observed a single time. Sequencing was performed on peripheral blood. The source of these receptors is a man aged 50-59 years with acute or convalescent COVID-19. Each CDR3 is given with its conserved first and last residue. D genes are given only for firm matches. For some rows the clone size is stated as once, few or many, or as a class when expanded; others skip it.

CASSLAGTSNQPQHF	TGCGCCAGCAGCTTGGCAGGAACCAGCAATCAGCCCCAGCATTTT	TRBJ1-5	NA	TRBV5-1	NA
CASSSPRDREADTQYF	TGTGCCAGCAGCTCTCCTAGGGACAGGGAAGCAGATACGCAGTATTTT	TRBJ2-3	NA	TRBV5-4	TRBD1
CASSEWAGGGYEQYF	TGTGCCAGCAGTGAATGGGCAGGGGGAGGCTACGAGCAGTACTTC	TRBJ2-7	NA	TRBV6-1	NA
CASSLGGRVAKNIQYF	TGCGCCAGCAGCTTGGGGGGCAGGGTGGCCAAAAACATTCAGTACTTC	TRBJ2-4	NA	TRBV5-1	NA
CASTQGLGGFNYGYTF	TGCGCCAGCACACAGGGTTTAGGCGGTTTTAACTATGGCTACACCTTC	TRBJ1-2	few	TRBV10-2	NA
CAIRTSGGGDTQYF	TGTGCCATCAGAACTAGCGGGGGGGGAGATACGCAGTATTTT	TRBJ2-3	NA	TRBV10-3	TRBD2
CASRGSVRATEKLFF	TGTGCCAGCAGAGGCTCGGTCAGGGCGACCGAAAAACTGTTTTTT	TRBJ1-4	NA	TRBV27	NA
CASSFMYTEAFF	TGTGCCAGCAGCTTTATGTACACTGAAGCTTTCTTT	TRBJ1-1	NA	TRBV7-9	NA
CASRGNRGDWETQYF	TGTGCCAGCAGGGGCAACAGGGGAGATTGGGAGACCCAGTACTTC	TRBJ2-5	NA	TRBV6-5	TRBD1
CASSRGDTQYF	TGTGCCAGCAGCCGGGGGGATACGCAGTATTTT	TRBJ2-3	NA	TRBV7-9	NA
CASSLTGTAGGAYEQYF	TGTGCCAGCAGCTTAACGGGGACAGCGGGAGGGGCCTACGAGCAGTACTTC	TRBJ2-7	NA	TRBV7-9	TRBD2
CASHSGGLVTEAFF	TGTGCCAGCCACTCGGGGGGGCTGGTCACTGAAGCTTTCTTT	TRBJ1-1	NA	TRBV19	NA
CASTPSSGIWETQYF	TGTGCCAGCACCCCTAGTAGCGGGATATGGGAGACCCAGTACTTC	TRBJ2-5	NA	TRBV9	TRBD2
CASRETSGGSGEQFF	TGTGCCAGCAGAGAAACTAGCGGGGGCTCCGGTGAGCAGTTCTTC	TRBJ2-1	NA	TRBV2	TRBD2
CATSRDSGRSSYEQYF	TGTGCCACCAGCAGAGATAGCGGGAGGAGTTCCTACGAGCAGTACTTC	TRBJ2-7	NA	TRBV15	TRBD2
CASSLGREKYF	TGTGCCAGCAGTTTAGGGAGGGAGAAGTACTTC	TRBJ2-7	NA	TRBV28	TRBD2
CASSGEQGPYEQYF	TGTGCCAGCAGCGGCGAACAGGGCCCCTACGAGCAGTACTTC	TRBJ2-7	NA	TRBV9	NA
CAISESASAFYEQYF	TGTGCCATCAGTGAGTCTGCGAGCGCCTTCTACGAGCAGTACTTC	TRBJ2-7	NA	TRBV10-3	NA
CASSRTDSNYGYTF	TGTGCCAGCAGCAGGACAGATTCTAACTATGGCTACACCTTC	TRBJ1-2	once	TRBV5-4	NA
CASSVKGAGTLTGELFF	TGTGCCAGCAGCGTGAAGGGTGCGGGGACGCTCACCGGGGAGCTGTTTTTT	TRBJ2-2	NA	TRBV9	NA
CATSRGGGGGETQYF	TGTGCCACCAGCAGGGGAGGTGGAGGGGGCGAGACCCAGTACTTC	TRBJ2-5	NA	TRBV15	NA
CASSQDTGGNSYEQYF	TGCGCCAGCAGCCAAGACACGGGGGGTAACTCCTACGAGCAGTACTTC	TRBJ2-7	NA	TRBV4-1	TRBD2
CASSHVAGGIAGELFF	TGTGCCAGCAGTCATGTAGCGGGAGGTATAGCCGGGGAGCTGTTTTTT	TRBJ2-2	few	TRBV2	TRBD2
CASTTGFQETQYF	TGTGCCAGTACCACGGGATTTCAAGAGACCCAGTACTTC	TRBJ2-5	NA	TRBV19	NA
CASSLGPQGNQPQHF	TGTGCCAGCAGCTTAGGGCCTCAGGGAAATCAGCCCCAGCATTTT	TRBJ1-5	NA	TRBV7-2	NA
CASWSGTGAPSGGNTIYF	TGTGCCAGCTGGTCCGGGACAGGGGCCCCGTCAGGGGGAAACACCATATATTTT	TRBJ1-3	few	TRBV27	TRBD1
CASHKQRVSSYNEQFF	TGTGCCAGTCACAAACAGCGGGTAAGCTCCTACAATGAGCAGTTCTTC	TRBJ2-1	NA	TRBV28	NA
CASSPTGGANEKLFF	TGTGCCAGCTCACCGACGGGGGGCGCGAATGAAAAACTGTTTTTT	TRBJ1-4	NA	TRBV18	NA
CSASTSYEQYF	TGCAGTGCCTCCACTTCCTACGAGCAGTACTTC	TRBJ2-7	NA	TRBV20-1	NA
CASAGQGGTDTQYF	TGCGCCAGCGCAGGACAGGGGGGCACAGATACGCAGTATTTT	TRBJ2-3	once	TRBV5-1	TRBD1
CASSLNRGTEAFF	TGTGCCAGCAGCTTGAACAGGGGCACTGAAGCTTTCTTT	TRBJ1-1	NA	TRBV7-2	TRBD1
CASSAYGAADTQYF	TGTGCCAGCAGCGCCTATGGGGCTGCAGATACGCAGTATTTT	TRBJ2-3	NA	TRBV9	NA
CASSLWDRNTEAFF	TGCGCCAGCAGCTTGTGGGACAGGAACACTGAAGCTTTCTTT	TRBJ1-1	NA	TRBV5-1	TRBD1
CASSLLAGGRSYEQYF	TGTGCCAGCAGCTTACTAGCGGGGGGACGCTCCTACGAGCAGTACTTC	TRBJ2-7	NA	TRBV7-2	TRBD2
CAISEDQNQPQHF	TGTGCCATCAGTGAGGATCAGAATCAGCCCCAGCATTTT	TRBJ1-5	NA	TRBV10-3	NA
CATSTFNSPLHF	TGTGCCACCAGCACGTTTAATTCACCCCTCCACTTT	TRBJ1-6	NA	TRBV15	NA
CASRLDRINTEAFF	TGTGCCAGCAGGTTGGACAGAATTAACACTGAAGCTTTCTTT	TRBJ1-1	NA	TRBV2	NA
CASSLGDFQETQYF	TGTGCCAGCAGCTTAGGGGACTTCCAAGAGACCCAGTACTTC	TRBJ2-5	NA	TRBV7-9	NA
CATSDLGQEETQYF	TGTGCCACCAGTGATTTAGGACAGGAAGAGACCCAGTACTTC	TRBJ2-5	NA	TRBV24-1	TRBD1
CAWSTTSGINEQFF	TGTGCCTGGAGTACCACTAGCGGAATCAATGAGCAGTTCTTC	TRBJ2-1	NA	TRBV30	TRBD2
CASSPQGGRTDTQYF	TGTGCCAGCAGCCCACAGGGGGGGCGCACAGATACGCAGTATTTT	TRBJ2-3	NA	TRBV9	NA
CASSIPGNTEAFF	TGTGCCAGTAGTATCCCGGGGAACACTGAAGCTTTCTTT	TRBJ1-1	NA	TRBV19	NA